The source of this T cell receptor (beta chain) is a study of response to subunit inactivated influenza vaccine (dated by TCRdb to between 2018 and 2020). Some background on the complete study: To follow how T cells responded to a trivalent subunit inactivated influenza vaccine, the researchers relied on deep quantitative profiling of the T cell receptor repertoire.

The receptor library was made with RT-PCR. The sequencing machine was an Illumina HiSeq 2500. Clones were called with MiXCR by TCRdb after fastp trimmed the public reads at Q25, and only in-frame beta chains were retained. One record per CDR3 amino acid sequence lists the most common genes and DNA. The sample table holds 500,000 to 550,000 distinct CDR3 sequences, of which about 7.6% were seen once. The ten largest clones capture under 15% of the sample. Summary of the overall study and its limitations: According to the authors, only a limited number of new T cells may be recruited by each seasonal influenza vaccination.

This clonotype was observed many times. The target of this receptor is not known. No base quality information exists; no much larger clone differs at one position. This sequence was found in a man aged 50 to 69 who received an inactivated influenza vaccine. Donor details come from another sample of the same person, matched by shared clones. The sample here was PBMCs from blood, taken 23 months after vaccination.

The nucleotides are TGTGCCACCAGCAGAGAGGGAAGGGAGCTCACTAGAGATACGCAGTATTTT. Its amino acids are CATSREGRELTRDTQYF. This chain joins TRBV15 to TRBJ2-3, with TRBD2 perhaps the D gene, on 5 matching bases. The CDR3 starts with the cysteine, ends with the phenylalanine, and has 17 residues. Only the CDR3 portion is preserved as DNA: 51 bases, with reading frame beginning at the first base. V loses 0 bases, J loses 5 bases, and the germline ends lie 18 bases apart. For CDR1 and CDR2, the germline V gene (reference sequence) lists LNHNV and YYDKDF. Reference TRBV15 and TRBJ2-3 proteins supply the regions before and after the CDR3; the full variable domain is: DAMVIQNPRYQVTQFGKPVTLSCSQTLNHNVMYWYQQKSSQAPKLLFHYYDKDFNNEADTPDNFQSRRPNTSFCFLDIRSPGLGDTAMYLCATSREGRELTRDTQYFGPGTRLTVL.